These 18 T cell receptor beta chains share one sample of origin, sequenced in a study of OX40 agonist ivuxolimab in advanced cancers. Assay: immunoSEQ multiplex PCR; the TCRdb copy retains only in-frame clones and omits some. The sample holds about 43,000 clones, approximately 83% seen once. The source was CD4+ or CD8+ T cells sorted from blood, collected in a trial of the OX40 agonist ivuxolimab. These receptors originate from an adult with an advanced solid tumor such as melanoma, head and neck, liver or kidney cancer.

The sample holds one count of this clone. This chain joins TRBV5-6 and TRBJ1-2; perhaps TRBD1 as D (6 bases). The CDR3 contains 15 residues. V lost 3 bases and J lost 10, with 22 bases in between. The germline V gene encodes CDR1 SGHDT and CDR2 YYEEEE. The chain's CDR3 is CASSWGTGGVYVYTF. The CDR3 nucleotides are TGTGCCAGCAGCTGGGGGACGGGGGGCGTTTACGTCTACACCTTC.

The V gene is TRBV15, the J gene TRBJ2-3, with 9 bases lining up with TRBD2. Trimming took 1 base from V and 2 from J; bases not matched to a gene: 7. Germline V gives CDR1 LNHNV, CDR2 YYDKDF (reference sequence). The CDR3 has 17 residues. CDR3 loop: CATSRAPGLASTDTQYF. The DNA of the CDR3 is TGTGCCACCAGCAGAGCCCCGGGACTAGCTTCCACAGATACGCAGTATTTT.

This chain connects TRBV15 to TRBJ2-2; D is possibly TRBD1 (6 bases). Germline V CDR1 and CDR2: LNHNV, YYDKDF (reference sequence). Trimming took 5 bases from V and 2 from J, leaving 9 bases between them. The CDR3 length is 14 residues. DNA of the CDR3: TGTGCCACCAGCCTGGACAGAAACACCGGGGAGCTGTTTTTT. Amino acid sequence: CATSLDRNTGELFF.

The rearrangement uses TRBV7-9 and TRBJ1-2, with D possibly being TRBD1 (5 bases). The CDR3 contains 14 residues. Trimming left V 1 base short and J 7 bases short, with 13 bases between. The germline V gene encodes CDR1 SEHNR and CDR2 FQNEAQ (reference sequence). CDR3 sequence (DNA): TGTGCCAGCAGCTTAGAATCTTCGGGGGTTGGCTACACCTTC. Translating gives CASSLESSGVGYTF.

The rearrangement uses TRBV28 and TRBJ2-7; D is unclear. Germline CDR1 MDHEN, CDR2 SYDVKM. The CDR3 runs to 14 residues. Trimming stripped 4 bases from V and 3 bases from J, with 13 bases between. Here the CDR3 DNA reads TGTGCCAGCAGTTCCACGGTGGGGTTCTACGAGCAGTACTTC. Encoded protein: CASSSTVGFYEQYF.

This chain connects TRBV11-3 to TRBJ2-2; 13 bases agree with TRBD2. After removal of 5 bases from V and 4 bases from J, the junction contained 4 bases not matched to a gene. CDR1 is SGHNT and CDR2 is YENEEA in the germline V gene. The CDR3 spans 16 residues. CDR3 bases: TGTGCCAGCAGCCCGGGGACTAGCGGGACCACCGGGGAGCTGTTTTTT. It encodes CASSPGTSGTTGELFF.

This chain links TRBV7-9 with TRBJ1-2; possibly TRBD1 for D (5 bases). The CDR3 loop spans 15 amino acids. V was clipped by 3 bases and J by 4 bases, with 15 bases between them. Germline V gene sequence: CDR1 SEHNR, CDR2 FQNEAQ (reference sequence). The CDR3 is CASSLSGTERYGYTF. The CDR3 DNA sequence: TGTGCCAGCAGCTTGTCCGGGACCGAACGCTATGGCTACACCTTC. Based on the CDR3 plus reference TRBV7-9 and TRBJ1-2, the full variable domain is DTGVSQNPRHKITKRGQNVTFRCDPISEHNRLYWYRQTLGQGPEFLTYFQNEAQLEKSRLLSDRFSAERPKGSFSTLEIQRTEQGDSAMYLCASSLSGTERYGYTFGSGTRLTVV.

V and J are TRBV27 and TRBJ2-3; D unresolved. V dropped 3 bases and J dropped 0 bases, with 13 bases sitting between them. This CDR3 comprises 16 residues. The germline CDR1 and CDR2 sequences are MNHEY and SMNVEV (reference sequence). This CDR3 reads CASSFTSAVSTDTQYF. CDR3 coding DNA: TGTGCCAGCAGTTTTACCAGCGCTGTTAGCACAGATACGCAGTATTTT.

V gene TRBV5-1 combines with J gene TRBJ2-7, with D perhaps given as TRBD1 or TRBD2 (6 bases each). The length of the CDR3 is 15 residues. V was shortened by 4 bases and J by 3 bases, with 17 bases between the two germline ends. The germline CDR1 and CDR2 sequences are SGHRS and YFSETQ. The CDR3 bases are TGCGCCAGCAGCCAAGAGGAAGGGGGGTTCTACGAGCAGTACTTC. It translates to CASSQEEGGFYEQYF.

The V gene is TRBV5-6, the J gene TRBJ2-1, with D possibly called TRBD1 or TRBD2 (6 bases each). Germline-derived CDR1 and CDR2 are SGHDT and YYEEEE. Trimming took off 4 bases at V and 5 bases at J, with 13 bases between the two ends. The CDR3 contains 14 residues. CDR3 protein: CASSLPGANNEQFF. CDR3 bases: TGTGCCAGCAGCCTCCCGGGGGCGAACAATGAGCAGTTCTTC.

The rearrangement links TRBV4-1 to TRBJ1-4; D gene uncertain. The CDR3 has 14 amino acids. Germline V CDR1 and CDR2: MGHRA, YSYEKL. V was trimmed by 3 bases and J by 4 bases, leaving 9 bases between them. The CDR3 spells CASSQLPSNEKLFF. The CDR3 DNA follows: TGCGCCAGCAGCCAGCTCCCTAGTAATGAAAAACTGTTTTTT.

This clone was seen just once. The CDR3 loop reads CASSQEMNTEAFF. Here the CDR3 DNA reads TGTGCCAGCAGCCAAGAGATGAACACTGAAGCTTTCTTT. The genes are TRBV14 and TRBJ1-1; D call uncertain. Germline assignment: CDR1 SGHDN and CDR2 FVKESK. Trimming stripped 0 bases from V and 0 bases from J, with 2 bases between. This CDR3 is 13 amino acids long.

This chain joins TRBV6-5 and TRBJ1-2; D is ambiguous. The CDR3 has 13 residues. V shed 5 bases and J shed 1 base, with 8 bases lying between them. Germline CDR1 MNHEY, CDR2 SVGAGI. CDR3 residues: CASSEGFNYGYTF. The CDR3 DNA reads as TGTGCCAGCAGTGAAGGGTTTAACTATGGCTACACCTTC.

This chain links TRBV7-2 with TRBJ2-1, with D maybe TRBD1 (6 bases). Looked up from germline, CDR1 is SGHTA and CDR2 is FQGNSA. V was pared by 1 base and J by 8 bases, with 15 bases between. CDR3 length: 15 amino acids. The CDR3 DNA reads TGTGCCAGCAGCTTAGGGGTAGGGGGTTGGGATGAGCAGTTCTTC. This gives the protein CASSLGVGGWDEQFF.

Comment on this clone: Germline and junction disagree at one end, which may indicate a read error. This chain uses TRBV5-6 with TRBJ2-7, with D hard to call. This CDR3 is 12 amino acids long. Germline loops: CDR1 SGHDT, CDR2 YYEEEE. The CDR3: CASSLEAYVQYF. The CDR3 DNA reads as TGTGCCAGCAGCTTGGAGGCGTACGTGCAGTACTTC. Full variable domain (rest looked up from reference TRBV5-6 and TRBJ2-7): DAGVTQSPTHLIKTRGQQVTLRCSPKSGHDTVSWYQQALGQGPQFIFQYYEEEERQRGNFPDRFSGHQFPNYSSELNVNALLLGDSALYLCASSLEAYVQYFGPGTRLTVT.

CDR3 in amino acids: CATSTERGVNNEQFF. The CDR3 DNA follows: TGTGCCACCAGCACCGAACGGGGGGTAAACAATGAGCAGTTCTTC. V usage is TRBV15 and J usage is TRBJ2-1, with 7 positions matching TRBD2. J gave up 5 bases and V 4 bases, and 8 bases lay outside the gene matches. Germline values: CDR1 LNHNV, CDR2 YYDKDF (reference sequence). The CDR3 is 15 amino acids.

The chain employs TRBV4-3 and TRBJ2-7, with 7 bases aligning to TRBD2. CDR3 length: 15 amino acids. Germline lookup yields CDR1 LGHNA and CDR2 YSLEER. The trim removed 7 bases at V and 0 bases at J, leaving 9 bases unmatched. The CDR3 DNA reads TGCGCCAGCACGCCGGGACTACGAGGCTCCTACGAGCAGTACTTC. Translated: CASTPGLRGSYEQYF.

V is TRBV5-1 and J is TRBJ1-1; no reliable D call. Trimming removed 4 bases at V and 6 bases at J, with 13 bases between. The CDR3 has 13 amino acids. Germline CDR1 and CDR2: SGHRS and YFSETQ. DNA of the CDR3: TGCGCCAGCAGCGGGGAGAGTTTCGCTGAAGCTTTCTTT. The encoded protein is CASSGESFAEAFF. Full variable domain (rest looked up from reference TRBV5-1 and TRBJ1-1): KAGVTQTPRYLIKTRGQQVTLSCSPISGHRSVSWYQQTPGQGLQFLFEYFSETQRNKGNFPGRFSGRQFSNSRSEMNVSTLELGDSALYLCASSGESFAEAFFGQGTRLTVV.